A few counts support the clone carrying this TCR beta chain. These data are taken from a study of early T cells in non-severe SARS-CoV-2 infection. Unique molecular identifiers (one per individual cDNA molecule) were attached. TCRdb independently ran MiXCR on the 5' RACE reads; one entry per CDR3 protein. The repertoire holds around 86,000 distinct CDR3 sequences, with approximately 15% as singletons. The CDR3 runs to 17 residues. V gave up 1 base and J gave up 4 bases; unmatched junction bases: 8. Germline CDR1 and CDR2: SGHAT and FQNNGV. The gene calls are TRBV11-2 and TRBJ1-2; 11 bases fit TRBD1. The sample was whole blood. The sequence derives from an adult who was a healthcare worker with PCR-confirmed SARS-CoV-2 infection or an uninfected control (not recorded which). CDR3 protein: CASSLGGTGTGGYGYTF. The CDR3 coding sequence is TGTGCCAGCAGCTTAGGTGGAACCGGGACAGGGGGCTATGGCTACACCTTC.